These T cell receptor beta chains were read from a single sample in a study of cytomegalovirus exposure and HLA in healthy donors. The data were produced by immunoSEQ multiplex PCR, yet TCRdb's version contains in-frame clones alone and is incomplete. The sample has under 140,000 clones, approximately 89% seen once. Material for sequencing was PBMCs. These receptor sequences come from a young woman in good health and CMV-seronegative. Each CDR3 is given with its conserved first and last residue. A D gene is named only where the DNA matches it firmly. Clone size, where shown, is once, few, many, or a class for clones that have expanded.

D gene	V gene	clone size	J gene	CDR3 DNA	CDR3 protein
TRBD1	TRBV12-5	NA	TRBJ2-7	TGTGCTAGTGGTACCGAGGGTCCGACAGGGGGCGGACCCTACGAGCAGTACTTC	CASGTEGPTGGGPYEQYF
NA	TRBV5-4	NA	TRBJ1-1	TGTGCCAGCAGCTTGGAGAGCGCTGAAGCTTTCTTT	CASSLESAEAFF
NA	TRBV4-3	NA	TRBJ2-1	TGCGCCAGCAGCCAAGAAGGGGCCCACAGTCACTACAATGAGCAGTTCTTC	CASSQEGAHSHYNEQFF
TRBD1	TRBV28	NA	TRBJ2-7	TGTGCCAGCAGCATGGGACAGGGGGCCCCGCGTACCTCCTACGAGCAGTACTTC	CASSMGQGAPRTSYEQYF
NA	TRBV28	few	TRBJ1-6	TGTGCCAGCAGCCCCCGGAGGGCCGGAGCAGGGAATTCACCCCTCCACTTT	CASSPRRAGAGNSPLHF
NA	TRBV30	NA	TRBJ1-5	TGTGCCTGGAGTCCAGGGGTGAATCAGCCCCAGCATTTT	CAWSPGVNQPQHF
NA	TRBV27	few	TRBJ1-2	TGTGCCAGCAGTTCTCCGCCGCTACGGGGCTACACCTTC	CASSSPPLRGYTF
TRBD1	TRBV6-6	once	TRBJ1-2	TGTGCCAGCAGGCCCATCGGACAGGGGTCTAACTATGGCTACACCTTC	CASRPIGQGSNYGYTF
NA	TRBV25-1	NA	TRBJ2-5	TGTGCCAGCAGTGCCTACCAAGAGACCCAGTACTTC	CASSAYQETQYF
TRBD2	TRBV4-2	NA	TRBJ2-1	TGTGCCAGCAGCCAAGGGACTAGCGGCCACGGGTTAGATGAGCAGTTCTTC	CASSQGTSGHGLDEQFF
NA	TRBV28	NA	TRBJ2-1	TGTGCCAGCAGTTTAGCCCCCTTTACTAGCTACAATGAGCAGTTCTTC	CASSLAPFTSYNEQFF
TRBD1	TRBV7-9	few	TRBJ1-2	TGTGCCAGCAGCTTAGGACAGGGCAATTATGGCTACACCTTC	CASSLGQGNYGYTF
NA	TRBV11-3	NA	TRBJ1-3	TGTGCCAGCAGCTTAGCTTCCTACGGAAACACCATATATTTT	CASSLASYGNTIYF
NA	TRBV15	NA	TRBJ2-7	TGTGCCACCAGCAGAGATCCCCGAACTGGAGACGAGCAGTACTTC	CATSRDPRTGDEQYF
TRBD2	TRBV5-1	NA	TRBJ2-2	TGCGCCAGCAGCTCTGGACTAGCGGCGAGGAACACCGGGGAGCTGTTTTTT	CASSSGLAARNTGELFF
NA	TRBV9	NA	TRBJ2-1	TGTGCCAGCAGCGTAGTATCCGGACATTACAATGAGCAGTTCTTC	CASSVVSGHYNEQFF
NA	TRBV19	NA	TRBJ1-2	TGTGCCAGTAGTACTTCAGGGCTCGGCTATGGCTACACCTTC	CASSTSGLGYGYTF
NA	TRBV28	few	TRBJ2-7	TGTGCCAGCAGTTTCCCAGGGTTCCCCCGCGAGCAGTACTTC	CASSFPGFPREQYF
TRBD2	TRBV11-2	once	TRBJ2-7	TGTGCCAGCAGCGGCATGGGGGGGAGGGGAGCCTACGAGCAGTACTTC	CASSGMGGRGAYEQYF
TRBD1	TRBV27	NA	TRBJ1-6	TGTGCCAGCAGTTCCAAGACAGGGATGAATTCACCCCTCCACTTT	CASSSKTGMNSPLHF
NA	TRBV7-9	NA	TRBJ1-4	TGTGCCAGCAGCCCCCCCCGGGACATCTATGAAAAACTGTTTTTT	CASSPPRDIYEKLFF
NA	TRBV6-5	NA	TRBJ1-1	TGTGCCAGCAGTTACCGCGGGGGTGAAGCTTTCTTT	CASSYRGGEAFF
TRBD2	TRBV6-1	few	TRBJ2-7	TGTGCCAGCGCCCAAGGGACTAGCGGCTACGAGCAGTACTTC	CASAQGTSGYEQYF
TRBD1	TRBV19	NA	TRBJ2-3	TGTGCCAGCCGTACAGGGGGCAGGACAGATACGCAGTATTTT	CASRTGGRTDTQYF
NA	TRBV6-1	NA	TRBJ1-1	TGTGCCAGCAGTGAAGCCTGGAGGGGTAACACTGAAGCTTTCTTT	CASSEAWRGNTEAFF
NA	TRBV9	NA	TRBJ2-2	TGTGCCAGCAGCGTAGTCAGCGGCACCGGGGAGCTGTTTTTT	CASSVVSGTGELFF
TRBD2	TRBV4-2	NA	TRBJ2-7	TGTGCCAGCAGCTTCGGACTAGCGGGAGTAATCTACGAGCAGTACTTC	CASSFGLAGVIYEQYF
NA	TRBV19	NA	TRBJ2-3	TGTGCCAGTAGTATAGCTAGCACAGATACGCAGTATTTT	CASSIASTDTQYF
TRBD2	TRBV28	NA	TRBJ2-7	TGTGCCAGCAGACTAAGCGGGGCCCGCGACGAGCAGTACTTC	CASRLSGARDEQYF
TRBD1	TRBV19	few	TRBJ1-3	TGTGCCAGTAGTATAGCCGGGACAGCTGGAAACACCATATATTTT	CASSIAGTAGNTIYF
NA	TRBV28	NA	TRBJ2-5	TGTGCCAGCAGTTTCGCGGAGACCCAGTACTTC	CASSFAETQYF
TRBD1	TRBV13	NA	TRBJ1-5	TGTGCCAGCAGCTTAGGGTCAGGGGGTAGGGGTCAGCCCCAGCATTTT	CASSLGSGGRGQPQHF
NA	TRBV4-3	once	TRBJ1-4	TGCGCCAGCAGCCAGAGGGGGGGACTCATAATTAATGAAAAACTGTTTTTT	CASSQRGGLIINEKLFF
NA	TRBV5-4	NA	TRBJ2-7	TGTGCCAGCAGCTTAAAGGACTTAACTTACGAGCAGTACTTC	CASSLKDLTYEQYF
TRBD2	TRBV6-4	NA	TRBJ2-3	TGTGCCAGCAGCTCTAGCGGGGGAAGCACAGATACGCAGTATTTT	CASSSSGGSTDTQYF
TRBD2	TRBV27	NA	TRBJ2-7	TGTGCCAGCAGTGTAAGGCCAACGGGACTAGCGTACCACGAGCAGTACTTC	CASSVRPTGLAYHEQYF
NA	TRBV6-4	once	TRBJ2-3	TGTGCCAGCAGTGATGGCAGAGGGTCAGATACGCAGTATTTT	CASSDGRGSDTQYF
TRBD2	TRBV19	once	TRBJ2-3	TGTGCCAGTAGTATTAGCGGGAGGGGCACAGATACGCAGTATTTT	CASSISGRGTDTQYF
NA	TRBV2	NA	TRBJ2-1	TGTGCCAGCAGTGAAGCGAGTGGCTCCTACAATGAGCAGTTCTTC	CASSEASGSYNEQFF
NA	TRBV11-2	NA	TRBJ2-3	TGTGCCAGCAGCCTCGTTTACAAGAGGGGCACAGATACGCAGTATTTT	CASSLVYKRGTDTQYF
TRBD2	TRBV5-1	once	TRBJ2-2	TGCGCCAGCAGCCCGGGAGGTTACAGGAGCACCGGGGAGCTGTTTTTT	CASSPGGYRSTGELFF
NA	TRBV9	NA	TRBJ1-6	TGTGCCAGCAGCGTAGAACAGGGAAATTCACCCCTCCACTTT	CASSVEQGNSPLHF
NA	TRBV7-3	few	TRBJ1-1	TGTGCCAGCAGCTTAACGGCGAACACTGAAGCTTTCTTT	CASSLTANTEAFF
TRBD1	TRBV6-4	NA	TRBJ1-1	TGTGCCAGCAGTGGCACAGGGGGCGTCACTGAAGCTTTCTTT	CASSGTGGVTEAFF
TRBD1	TRBV6-5	NA	TRBJ1-2	TGTGCCAGCAGTCGACAGGGCTTTAACTATGGCTACACCTTC	CASSRQGFNYGYTF
TRBD1	TRBV4-2	NA	TRBJ1-2	TGTGCCAGCAGCCATCCAAAGGGACAGAACTATGGCTACACCTTC	CASSHPKGQNYGYTF
NA	TRBV5-5	NA	TRBJ1-2	TGTGCCAGCAGCTTGCTTCAGGGGATACGAATCTATGGCTACACCTTC	CASSLLQGIRIYGYTF
NA	TRBV4-2	NA	TRBJ2-7	TGTGCCAGCAGCCCGGGCCGGACAATGGGCTACGAGCAGTACTTC	CASSPGRTMGYEQYF
TRBD1	TRBV2	NA	TRBJ1-2	TGTGCCAGCAGTCGTCGACAGGGTCGAGGCTACACCTTC	CASSRRQGRGYTF
NA	TRBV28	NA	TRBJ1-6	TGTGCCAGCACTAAACGGGCCCCCGGGACACGAAATAATTCACCCCTCCACTTT	CASTKRAPGTRNNSPLHF
NA	TRBV11-3	NA	TRBJ2-1	TGTGCCAGCAGCTTGTGGAGCGGATCTAACCATGAGCAGTTCTTC	CASSLWSGSNHEQFF